This entry lists 22 T cell receptor beta chains sequenced from one sample in a study of blood T cell repertoires in COVID-19. The method was immunoSEQ multiplex PCR; TCRdb's version includes in-frame clones alone and lacks a portion of them. The table shows about 74,000 clones, with approximately 90% occurring only once. Sequences were obtained from peripheral blood. Every receptor here comes from a woman between 55 and 75 years old with active COVID-19.

This chain uses TRBV11-2 with TRBJ2-1; 12 bases are shared with TRBD1. V lost 6 bases, J lost 9 bases, and 12 bases stayed unmatched. The CDR3 is 16 residues long. The germline V gene encodes CDR1 SGHAT and CDR2 FQNNGV. CDR3 nucleotides: TGTGCCAGCAGGCCGGGCGGGACAGGGGGCTGGGGTGAGCAGTTCTTC. It codes for CASRPGGTGGWGEQFF.

V usage is TRBV5-6 and J usage is TRBJ1-2; the D is unclear. CDR1 and CDR2 (germline): SGHDT, YYEEEE. This CDR3 has 11 residues. Deletions cut 1 base from V and 8 bases from J, with 6 bases between. The CDR3, as DNA: TGTGCCAGCAGCTTGCGCGGAGGCTACACCTTC. It encodes CASSLRGGYTF.

CDR3 residues: CASLADLYEQYF. In DNA form, the CDR3 reads TGTGCCAGTCTAGCGGATCTCTACGAGCAGTACTTC. J is TRBJ2-7 and V is TRBV28; 7 bases line up with TRBD2. Germline trimming cut 9 bases from V and 3 bases from J; bases unmatched to any gene: 5. Germline CDR1 is MDHEN and CDR2 is SYDVKM. CDR3 length: 12 residues.

The chain recombines TRBV5-5 with TRBJ2-2; 10 bases fit TRBD1. This CDR3 comprises 17 residues. V shed 4 bases and J 4 bases; nucleotides not matched to a gene: 10. Germline V gene lookup returns CDR1 SGHKS and CDR2 YYEKEE (reference sequence). CDR3 sequence: CASSPILGTGVTGELFF. CDR3 in DNA: TGTGCCAGCAGCCCGATCCTCGGGACAGGGGTCACCGGGGAGCTGTTTTTT.

This rearrangement joins TRBV20-1 to TRBJ2-3; TRBD2 aligns across 8 bases. This CDR3 comprises 14 residues. Losses at the gene ends were 3 bases for V and 5 bases for J; bases not matched to a gene: 7. From germline, CDR1 is DFQATT and CDR2 SNEGSKA (reference sequence). The CDR3 DNA reads as TGCAGTGCTAGTGGGTCGGGAGGGCGAGATACGCAGTATTTT. Translating it yields CSASGSGGRDTQYF.

The rearrangement links TRBV7-9 to TRBJ2-1, with a possible D match to TRBD2 (5 bases). Germline CDR1 SEHNR, CDR2 FQNEAQ (reference sequence). Trimming removed 5 bases from V and 8 bases from J, with 25 bases in between. CDR3 size: 17 residues. DNA of the CDR3: TGTGCCAGCAGCCCCTTCCAGCGGTTAGTGGGTTTAGATGAGCAGTTCTTC. Translated: CASSPFQRLVGLDEQFF.

The J gene is TRBJ2-3, the V gene TRBV28; TRBD2 matches at 11 bases. The CDR3 runs 18 residues. V was clipped by 3 bases and J by 4 bases; unmatched bases: 12. CDR1 MDHEN and CDR2 SYDVKM come from the germline V gene. The CDR3 loop reads CASSFLASSGRLADTQYF. As DNA, the CDR3 is TGTGCCAGCAGTTTCCTCGCCTCTAGCGGGAGGTTGGCAGATACGCAGTATTTT.

The rearrangement uses TRBV28 and TRBJ1-6; D perhaps matches TRBD1 (5 bases). The V end was cut by 7 bases, the J end by 10 bases, with 14 bases between. The CDR3 is 13 amino acids. Germline CDR1 MDHEN, CDR2 SYDVKM. The CDR3 nucleotides read TGTGCCAGCATAGGAGGGGTTGGATCACCCCTCCACTTT. This translates into CASIGGVGSPLHF.

The chain carries TRBV10-3 and TRBJ2-5; 7 nucleotides agree with TRBD1. Germline V gene lookup returns CDR1 ENHRY and CDR2 SYGVKD. The CDR3 runs 15 residues. V gave up 2 bases and J gave up 0 bases; unmatched junction bases: 3. The CDR3 is CAISETDRDQETQYF. The CDR3 bases are TGTGCCATCAGTGAGACAGACAGGGACCAAGAGACCCAGTACTTC.

This clone turned up a few times. This chain's CDR3 is CATSSSFRNTGELFF. In nucleotides, the CDR3 is TGTGCCACCAGCAGTAGCTTCAGGAACACCGGGGAGCTGTTTTTT. V usage is TRBV15 and J usage is TRBJ2-2; D remains unclear. The germline V gene encodes CDR1 LNHNV and CDR2 YYDKDF (reference sequence). Between the trimmed V and J ends, which lost 3 bases and 1 base, there was a span of 9 bases. This CDR3 has 15 residues.

This chain joins TRBV28 and TRBJ1-1, with a weak D call TRBD1 (5 bases). Looked up from germline, CDR1 is MDHEN and CDR2 is SYDVKM. The ends were cut back, 3 bases at V and 4 bases at J, with 9 bases in the middle. This CDR3 has 13 residues. The CDR3 sequence: CASSLRGTTEAFF. In DNA form, the CDR3 reads TGTGCCAGCAGTTTGCGGGGGACCACTGAAGCTTTCTTT.

The chain links TRBV18 to TRBJ2-5, with TRBD2 matching over 8 bases. Germline V lookup: CDR1 KGHSH, CDR2 LQKENI. Unmatched junction bases numbered 5, after V lost 0 bases and J lost 2 bases. The CDR3 totals 16 residues. The CDR3 DNA reads as TGTGCCAGCTCACCACCGGGAATAGCGGGGCAAGAGACCCAGTACTTC. This translates into CASSPPGIAGQETQYF.

This sequence joins TRBV5-1 and TRBJ2-7; 9 positions match TRBD1. The V segment lost 4 bases and the J segment 3 bases; nucleotides outside the gene matches: 8. The length of the CDR3 is 15 residues. Germline CDR1 is SGHRS and CDR2 is YFSETQ. The CDR3 nucleotides read TGCGCCAGCAGCATAACGGGACAGGGTTTCTACGAGCAGTACTTC. As protein: CASSITGQGFYEQYF.

V and J are TRBV6-1 and TRBJ1-2; 9 nucleotides align to TRBD1. The CDR3 consists of 14 residues. Per the germline V gene, CDR1 is MNHNS and CDR2 is SASEGT. Trimming cost V 0 bases and J 14 bases; bases outside gene matches: 10. This CDR3 is CASSEAWTGEGRTF. CDR3 sequence (DNA): TGTGCCAGCAGTGAAGCGTGGACAGGGGAGGGCAGGACCTTC.

The V gene is TRBV19, the J gene TRBJ2-2; D uncertain. Trimming cost V 4 bases and J 4 bases, with 13 bases left between them. Germline assignment: CDR1 LNHDA and CDR2 SQIVND (reference sequence). This CDR3 region has 15 residues. The CDR3 reads CASSSYRPATGELFF. In DNA, the CDR3 is TGTGCCAGTAGTAGCTACAGACCGGCCACCGGGGAGCTGTTTTTT.

The chain carries TRBV28 and TRBJ2-5; 7 positions match TRBD1. V trimming: 7 bases; J trimming: 0 bases; junction bases outside the gene matches: 5. Germline V lookup: CDR1 MDHEN, CDR2 SYDVKM. The CDR3 is 14 residues long. CDR3 in DNA: TGTGCCAGCACCATACAGGGGTACCAAGAGACCCAGTACTTC. Residues: CASTIQGYQETQYF.

This sequence joins TRBV9 and TRBJ2-3, with D maybe TRBD2 (6 bases). V was clipped by 6 bases and J by 1 base, with 12 bases between them. CDR3 length: 14 amino acids. Germline V gene lookup returns CDR1 SGDLS and CDR2 YYNGEE. CDR3 residues: CASTLGGGTDTQYF. The CDR3 DNA reads TGTGCCAGCACCCTCGGAGGGGGCACAGATACGCAGTATTTT.

The chain is built from TRBV9 and TRBJ2-3; 7 nucleotides line up with TRBD1. Germline V gene lookup returns CDR1 SGDLS and CDR2 YYNGEE. The CDR3 is 14 amino acids. The V gene end was trimmed by 4 bases and the J gene end by 0 bases; junction bases not matched to a gene: 2. CDR3 DNA sequence: TGTGCCAGCAGCAAGGGACAGAGCACAGATACGCAGTATTTT. Protein product: CASSKGQSTDTQYF.

V usage is TRBV3-1 (or the pseudogene TRBV3-2) and J usage is TRBJ1-5; D is unresolved. V lost 4 bases, J lost 5 bases, and 12 bases lay in between. The CDR3 sequence is 14 residues long. The germline gives CDR1 LGHDT, CDR2 YNNKEL (reference sequence). This CDR3 reads CASSRNSADQPQHF. CDR3 nucleotides: TGTGCCAGCAGCCGCAACAGTGCCGATCAGCCCCAGCATTTT.

The chain combines TRBV4-1 with TRBJ2-3, with a possible D match to TRBD1 (5 bases). Germline-derived CDR1 and CDR2 are MGHRA and YSYEKL. CDR3 length: 14 residues. V lost 1 base to trimming and J lost 2 bases, with 7 bases between them. The CDR3 region is CASSQGGATDTQYF. The CDR3 bases are TGCGCCAGCAGCCAAGGGGGCGCCACAGATACGCAGTATTTT.

As DNA, the CDR3 is TGTGCCAGCAGTCTGCAGATTAATGAAAAACTGTTTTTT. Encoded protein: CASSLQINEKLFF. The chain has TRBV12-3 or TRBV12-4 and TRBJ1-4; D is ambiguous. Trimming removed 5 bases from V and 4 bases from J, with 8 bases in between. The CDR3 length is 13 residues.

The chain is built from TRBV2 and TRBJ2-6, with D possibly matching TRBD2 (6 bases). V gave up 5 bases and J gave up 2 bases, with 13 bases separating them. Germline values: CDR1 SNHLY, CDR2 FYNNEI. The CDR3 consists of 16 residues. CDR3 bases: TGTGCCAGCAGTTTCGGGGGTGGCGCTGGGGCCAACGTCCTGACTTTC. Translating gives CASSFGGGAGANVLTF. The complete variable domain, with remaining parts taken from reference TRBV2 and TRBJ2-6, reads EPEVTQTPSHQVTQMGQEVILRCVPISNHLYFYWYRQILGQKVEFLVSFYNNEISEKSEIFDDQFSVERPDGSNFTLKIRSTKLEDSAMYFCASSFGGGAGANVLTFGAGSRLTVL.